This T cell receptor (beta chain) derives from a study of shared clonotypes between healthy human individuals. Generated by immunoSEQ multiplex PCR, the TCRdb table keeps only in-frame clones and is missing some. The sample lists about 2.4 million clones, 93% occurring once. J lost 1 base, V lost 7 bases, and 11 bases had no gene match. CDR1 GTSNPN and CDR2 SVGIG come from the germline V gene (reference sequence). There are 15 residues in the CDR3. The source of this sequence is a man younger than 30 in good health. Some clones in this sample may be carry-over from other donors' samples. The V and J genes are TRBV30 and TRBJ2-3; 7 nucleotides line up with TRBD2. Sequencing was performed on naive CD4+ T cells from PBMCs. The subset was: CD45RA+ positively selected. CDR3 in DNA: TGTGCCTCGAACGGGGCGGGAGCCGGCACAGATACGCAGTATTTT. Translation: CASNGAGAGTDTQYF.